A single TCR beta chain is shown here with its context. Its target is not known. These data are taken from a study of cytomegalovirus exposure and HLA in healthy donors. Study-level background: When fewer than 400 donors were genotyped, more than 70% of them were found to fall in the Caucasian-associated ancestry cluster.

Findings and limits, study-wide: Reported results showed that the classifier diagnosed cytomegalovirus status with high specificity and sensitivity. Cytomegalovirus-associated status was assigned to roughly 160 TCR beta chains.

This CDR3 has 14 residues. V trimming: 4 bases; J trimming: 2 bases; junction bases outside the gene matches: 6. Germline assignment: CDR1 SGHTS and CDR2 YDEGEE. A multiplex PCR was run with 60 Vbeta primers and 13 Jbeta primers. Sequencing was performed with immunoSEQ multiplex PCR; in TCRdb, only in-frame clones are kept and a portion is missing. The table lists about 120,000 clones, over 70% of them singletons, with less than 3.5% in the top ten. The chain couples TRBV5-8 to TRBJ2-7, with 7 bases fitting TRBD1. Sequenced sample: PBMCs. The source of this sequence is a woman in her 40s in good health and CMV-seropositive. This chain's CDR3 is CASSTVGQPYEQYF. CDR3 in DNA: TGTGCCAGCAGCACCGTGGGACAGCCCTACGAGCAGTACTTC.